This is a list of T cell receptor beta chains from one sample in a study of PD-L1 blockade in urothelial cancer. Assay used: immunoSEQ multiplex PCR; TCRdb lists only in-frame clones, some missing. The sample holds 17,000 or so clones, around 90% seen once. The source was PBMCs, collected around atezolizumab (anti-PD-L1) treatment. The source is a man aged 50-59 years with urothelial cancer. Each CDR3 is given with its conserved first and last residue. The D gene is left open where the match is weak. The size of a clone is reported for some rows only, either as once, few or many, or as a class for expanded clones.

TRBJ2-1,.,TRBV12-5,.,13,TGTGCTAGTGGTTCGCAGGGTTTTGATGAGCAGTTCTTC,CASGSQGFDEQFF
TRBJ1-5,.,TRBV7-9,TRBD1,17,TGTGCCAGCAGCCCCGGGACAGGCAGCTATAGCAATCAGCCCCAGCATTTT,CASSPGTGSYSNQPQHF
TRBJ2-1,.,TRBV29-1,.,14,TGCAGCGTTGATGTCCCGAGCTCCTACAATGAGCAGTTCTTC,CSVDVPSSYNEQFF
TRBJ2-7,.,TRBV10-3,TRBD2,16,TGTGCCATCAGTGAGGTTTCTAGCGGGAGTCTACACGAGCAGTACTTC,CAISEVSSGSLHEQYF
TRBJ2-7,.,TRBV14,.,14,TGTGCCAGCAGCCTCTACAAAGGCGGCTACGAGCAGTACTTC,CASSLYKGGYEQYF
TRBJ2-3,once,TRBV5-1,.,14,TGCGCCAGCAGCTTGGATTCTAGCACAGATACGCAGTATTTT,CASSLDSSTDTQYF
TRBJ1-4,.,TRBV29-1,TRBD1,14,TGCAGCGTTGAGGGGACAGGGACTAATGAAAAACTGTTTTTT,CSVEGTGTNEKLFF
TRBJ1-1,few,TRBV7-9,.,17,TGTGCCAGCAGCTCGACACAGGGCCTAGGGATGAACACTGAAGCTTTCTTT,CASSSTQGLGMNTEAFF
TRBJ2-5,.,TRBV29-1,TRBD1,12,TGCAGCGTTGAAGATCTAGGGGGCCCCCAGTACTTC,CSVEDLGGPQYF
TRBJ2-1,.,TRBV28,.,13,TGTGCCAGCAGTTTTCGGCTCGGAGATGAGCAGTTCTTC,CASSFRLGDEQFF
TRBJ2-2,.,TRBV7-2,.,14,TGTGCCAGCAGCTTTCAGGCATCCACCGGGGAGCTGTTTTTT,CASSFQASTGELFF
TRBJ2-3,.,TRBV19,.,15,TGTGCCAGTAGTATAGTTTGGGGCCGCACAGATACGCAGTATTTT,CASSIVWGRTDTQYF
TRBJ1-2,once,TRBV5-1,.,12,TGCGCCAGCAGCGAGGATTATTCCGGCTACACCTTC,CASSEDYSGYTF
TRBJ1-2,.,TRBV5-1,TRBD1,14,TGCGCCAGCAGCTTATCGGGACAGATGTATGGCTACACCTTC,CASSLSGQMYGYTF
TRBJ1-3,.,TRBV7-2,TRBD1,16,TGTGCCAGCAGCCGAAGGGACAGGGTGGGTGGAAACACCATATATTTT,CASSRRDRVGGNTIYF
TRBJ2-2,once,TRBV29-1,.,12,TGCAGCGTTGGGCACACCACCGGGGAGCTGTTTTTT,CSVGHTTGELFF
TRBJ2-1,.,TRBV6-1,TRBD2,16,TGTGCCAGCAGAGAACGAAGGACTAGCCGAAACAATGAGCAGTTCTTC,CASRERRTSRNNEQFF
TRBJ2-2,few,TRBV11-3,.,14,TGTGCCAGCAGCCCTACAGTTAACACCGGGGAGCTGTTTTTT,CASSPTVNTGELFF
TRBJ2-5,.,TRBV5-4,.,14,TGTGCCAGCAGCTCGGGTGTCACAGGGGAGACCCAGTACTTC,CASSSGVTGETQYF
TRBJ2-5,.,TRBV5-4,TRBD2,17,TGTGCCAGCAGCATACGTTTGACTAGCGGGAGATCAGAGACCCAGTACTTC,CASSIRLTSGRSETQYF
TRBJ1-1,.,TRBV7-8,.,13,TGTGCCAGCACTTCGGGAGGGTTTACTGAAGCTTTCTTT,CASTSGGFTEAFF
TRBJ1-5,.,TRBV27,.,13,TGTGCCAGCAGAGGGGGGGGCAATCAGCCCCAGCATTTT,CASRGGGNQPQHF
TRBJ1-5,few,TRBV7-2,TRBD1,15,TGTGCCAGCAGCTCACGACAGGGATCCAATCAGCCCCAGCATTTT,CASSSRQGSNQPQHF
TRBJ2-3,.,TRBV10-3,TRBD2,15,TGTGCCATCAGTGGAGGTAGCGGGGGCACAGATACGCAGTATTTT,CAISGGSGGTDTQYF
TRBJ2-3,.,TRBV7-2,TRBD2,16,TGTGCCAGCAGCTTAGCCACTAGCGGGGGAGGACATACGCAGTATTTT,CASSLATSGGGHTQYF
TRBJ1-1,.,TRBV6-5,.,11,TGTGCCAGCAGTGGGGGGACTGAAGCTTTCTTT,CASSGGTEAFF
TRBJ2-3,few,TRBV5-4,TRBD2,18,TGTGCCAGCAGCTTCGGGACTAGCGGGGGCCGCACTGCGGGGCCGCAGTATTTT,CASSFGTSGGRTAGPQYF
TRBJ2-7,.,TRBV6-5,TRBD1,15,TGTGCCAGCAGTTCCAACCGACAGGGTGAGCACGAGCAGTACTTC,CASSSNRQGEHEQYF
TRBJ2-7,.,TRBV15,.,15,TGTGCCACCAGTCGGGGGTTTTCGTGGGGATACGAGCAGTACTTC,CATSRGFSWGYEQYF
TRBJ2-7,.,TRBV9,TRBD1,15,TGTGCCAGCAGCGTAGAGGGGACAGGACGCCCAGGGCAGTACTTC,CASSVEGTGRPGQYF
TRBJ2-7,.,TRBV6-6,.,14,TGTGCCAGCAGCTTGCTAGGTCAGAACTACGAGCAGTACTTC,CASSLLGQNYEQYF
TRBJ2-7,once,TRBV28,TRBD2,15,TGTGCCAGCAGAATAGCGGGATCAGGTCCCTACGAGCAGTACTTC,CASRIAGSGPYEQYF
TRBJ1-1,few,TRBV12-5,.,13,TGTGCTAGTGGTTCGTCGTTGCGGGCTGAAGCTTTCTTT,CASGSSLRAEAFF
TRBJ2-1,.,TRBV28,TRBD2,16,TGTGCCAGCAGATTCCAGCGGGAGGAACGATACAATGAGCAGTTCTTC,CASRFQREERYNEQFF